These 3 T cell receptor beta chains were all obtained from the same sample, sequenced in a study of blood T cell repertoires in COVID-19. Sequenced by immunoSEQ multiplex PCR; TCRdb stores in-frame clones only, minus some. The sample records roughly 250,000 clones, roughly 80% being singletons. The sequencing input was peripheral blood. Source of these receptors: a woman aged 80 or over with acute or convalescent COVID-19.

This clone is a singleton in its sample. This chain connects TRBV4-1 to TRBJ1-6; 8 nucleotides align to TRBD1. CDR3 length: 17 residues. Per the germline V gene, CDR1 is MGHRA and CDR2 is YSYEKL. V lost 2 bases, J lost 5 bases, and 8 bases stayed unmatched. The CDR3 loop reads CASSQPDRGSDNSPLHF. CDR3 nucleotide sequence: TGCGCCAGCAGCCAACCCGACAGGGGTTCGGATAATTCACCCCTCCACTTT.

V gene TRBV7-9 combines with J gene TRBJ1-6; D gene unclear. This CDR3 contains 12 residues. CDR1 and CDR2 (germline): SEHNR, FQNEAQ (reference sequence). Trimming shortened V by 5 bases and J by 7 bases, and 6 bases separated the two germline ends. CDR3 nucleotide sequence: TGTGCCAGCAGCACGCAGAATTCACCCCTCCACTTT. It encodes CASSTQNSPLHF.

This clone was found once. The CDR3 DNA reads TGTGCCGCTATGACAGGGCTTGCTGGAAACACCATATATTTT. This codes for CAAMTGLAGNTIYF. The V gene is TRBV19, the J gene TRBJ1-3, with TRBD1 matching over 7 bases. This CDR3 spans 14 amino acids. V trimming: 11 bases; J trimming: 2 bases; junction bases outside the gene matches: 9. Germline V gene sequence: CDR1 LNHDA, CDR2 SQIVND (reference sequence).